This TCR beta chain was sequenced in a study of shared clonotypes between healthy human individuals (dated by TCRdb to 2018 to 2021). About the study as a whole: Three men and two women, aged 18 to 49 years, made up the cohort. To increase sequencing depth and limit assay-specific biases, TCR repertoire library preparation and sequencing were carried out by different laboratories using diverse techniques. Per donor, leukapheresis produced somewhere between about 0.9 and 9.5 billion PBMCs. To estimate repertoire size and how much clonotypes are shared between individuals, the study performed deep sequencing of blood TCR repertoires from 4 to 6 healthy adults. For each donor, three plates each were used for CD4 naive and CD4 memory, two plates were used for CD8 naive, and one plate was used for CD8 memory.

The research as a whole found: Compared with non-shared clonotypes, clonotypes shared by all four sorted-subset donors had higher generation probabilities. Rarefaction of sorted-subset datasets indicated incomplete sequencing despite the large sequencing depth. Sampling was limited to blood, and TCR repertoires in tissue likely differ from TCR repertoires in blood. The small number of donors limited the genetic and exposure-history diversity represented. Naive subsets generally had larger estimated clonotype richness than memory subsets did. When several donors were compared, the shared fraction of clonotypes was about 5.2% for naive CD4, roughly 3.3% for naive CD8, roughly 2.3% for memory CD4, and less than 0.45% for memory CD8. Based on pairwise subsampling, the degree of clonotype sharing among donors was expected to be affected by sequencing depth.

TCR CDR3 regions were amplified from genomic DNA by multiplex PCR using the deep immunoSEQ assay. Extracted genomic DNA from each cell subset was distributed evenly across all wells of several immunoSEQ 96-well plates, and each plate was treated as a replicate. For sorted subsets, approximately 200 ng of genomic DNA, equivalent to some 30,000 T cell genomes, went into each replicate PCR. Purified libraries were quantified with a Qubit 3.0 fluorometer, sized on a Bioanalyzer 2100, and re-quantified with the KAPA Library Quantification kit. Every immunoSEQ 96-well plate was sequenced on a dedicated single-read 150-cycle Illumina NextSeq 550 flow cell. On the study's bioinformatics: Because only junctional sequences without quality scores were contained in the immunoSEQ output, filtering matching that applied to full-length reads could not be performed. To assign V/J genes and CDR3, sequences were annotated using PyIR, a Python wrapper for IgBLAST v1.9, with IMGT germline references. Any read was removed if the V/J assignment was weak (E-value above 1e-6), the CDR3 was missing, or the read contained stop codons, out-of-frame junctions, or ambiguous translated residues. V3J clonotypes were defined by identical inferred V gene, J gene, and CDR3 amino acid sequence. To compute the percentage overlap between repertoires, the number of shared unique clonotypes was divided by the size of the smaller repertoire. RTK rarefaction, the Chao1 estimator, and Recon v2.1 estimates of unobserved clonotypes were used to assess repertoire richness. Generation probabilities were computed with OLGA for all TCRbeta clonotypes obtained by the gDNA method from a handful of donors. Held by TCRdb, this immuneACCESS table contains in-frame sequences only and omits some clones. Under half of the omission traces to an unresolved V gene where checked; the cause of the rest is unknown. The DNA gave D and trimming, while V, J and clone size come from that table. The sample profile shows approximately 1,000,000 clones; approximately 80% of them were found once. The ten top clones hold 0.89% of the sample.

Worth noting for this clone: Its antigen target is currently unknown. No qualities accompany the bases; no much larger clone lies one base away.

Healthy HIV-negative adults with no recently reported acute infections or vaccinations were included as donors. Every donor was a Caucasian adult living in Nashville, Tennessee, USA. CD4+ T cells were enriched by magnetic negative selection; naive cells were then positively selected on CD45RA, and the negative fraction formed the memory subset. Blood was collected by leukapheresis, and PBMCs were isolated by Ficoll-Histopaque density gradient centrifugation and then cryopreserved in liquid nitrogen vapor phase. Analytical flow cytometry was used to check the purity and quantity of each magnetically sorted T cell population. Genomic DNA was isolated from each sorted fraction and quantified by UV absorbance on a Nanodrop 2000c. The CDR3 contains 15 residues, cysteine and phenylalanine counted. The entry retains the CDR3 DNA only, 45 bases that are in frame from base 1. V is pared back by 1 base and J by 2 bases, with 11 bases lying between the germline termini. For CDR1 and CDR2, the germline V gene lists SGHRS and YFSETQ.

Sequencing used memory CD4+ T cells from PBMCs. This sample's cell subset or site label indicates: CD45RA-negative fraction. In this chain, TRBV5-1 is recombined with TRBJ2-3; TRBD1 is a weak D gene call, 6 bases matching. This TCR derives from a man between 18 and 35 years old in good health. Some clones in this sample may be carry-over from other donors' samples. The CDR3 protein is CASSLFGTLTDTQYF. Here is the DNA: TGCGCCAGCAGCTTGTTCGGGACACTCACAGATACGCAGTATTTT.